This T cell receptor (beta chain) derives from a study of CD8 T cells in Susac syndrome. Study at large: Patients with Susac syndrome, at blood draw, were therapy-naive, on corticosteroids, or on intravenous immunoglobulin alone.

On this clonotype: The antigen is not known.

Study outcomes and limitations: The authors acknowledged that the study's TCR sequencing and HLA analysis involved relatively few individuals.

Germline V gene sequence: CDR1 MNHNS, CDR2 SASEGT. With V trimmed by 6 bases and J by 2 bases, 18 bases remained unmatched. This CDR3 has 18 residues. Blood CD8+ and CD4+ T cells underwent high-throughput TCR beta sequencing. It was with random hexamers that about 0.45 to 1 ug RNA was reverse transcribed. The method of amplification for TCR beta CDR3 was immunoSEQ multiplex PCR, covering 54 Vbeta and 13 Jbeta. TCRdb re-analysed the immunoSEQ multiplex PCR reads in MiXCR, keeping a single row per CDR3 protein. The sample yields some 77,000 distinct CDR3 sequences, 85% to 95% seen once. The chain carries TRBV6-1 and TRBJ2-7, with 8 nucleotides matching TRBD1. The sequencing input was CD4+ T cells from PBMCs. This receptor was obtained from a human donor with Susac syndrome. CDR3 bases: TGTGCCAGCAGCCGAGCTATGCCCCGGGACAGGACGGCCTACGAGCAGTACTTC. It encodes CASSRAMPRDRTAYEQYF.